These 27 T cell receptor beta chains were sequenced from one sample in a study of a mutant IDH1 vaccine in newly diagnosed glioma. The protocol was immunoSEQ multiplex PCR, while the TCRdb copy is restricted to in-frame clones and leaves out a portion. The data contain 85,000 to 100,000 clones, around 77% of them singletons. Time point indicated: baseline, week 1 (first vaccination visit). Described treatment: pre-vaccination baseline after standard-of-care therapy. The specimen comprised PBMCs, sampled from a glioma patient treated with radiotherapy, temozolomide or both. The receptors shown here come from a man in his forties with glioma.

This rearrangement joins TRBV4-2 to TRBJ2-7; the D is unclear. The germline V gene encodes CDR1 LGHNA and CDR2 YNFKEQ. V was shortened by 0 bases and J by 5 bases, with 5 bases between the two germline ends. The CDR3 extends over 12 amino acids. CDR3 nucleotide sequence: TGTGCCAGCAGCCAAGACTGGGACGAGCAGTACTTC. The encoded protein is CASSQDWDEQYF.

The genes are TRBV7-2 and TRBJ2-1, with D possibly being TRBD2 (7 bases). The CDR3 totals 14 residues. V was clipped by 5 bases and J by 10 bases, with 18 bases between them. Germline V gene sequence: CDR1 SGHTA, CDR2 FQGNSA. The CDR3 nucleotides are TGTGCCAGCAGCCCTAAGGGGGGGATCCAAGAGCAGTTCTTC. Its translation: CASSPKGGIQEQFF.

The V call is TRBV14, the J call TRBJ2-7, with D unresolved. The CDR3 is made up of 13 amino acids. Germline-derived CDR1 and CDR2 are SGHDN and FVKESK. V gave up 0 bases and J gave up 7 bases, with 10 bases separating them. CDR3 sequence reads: CASSQDLVGEQYF. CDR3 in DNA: TGTGCCAGCAGCCAAGATCTTGTCGGGGAGCAGTACTTC.

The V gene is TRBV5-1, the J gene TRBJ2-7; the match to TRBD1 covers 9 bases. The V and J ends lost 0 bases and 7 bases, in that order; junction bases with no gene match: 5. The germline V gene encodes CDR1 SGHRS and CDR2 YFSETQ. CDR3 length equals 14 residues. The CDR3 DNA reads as TGCGCCAGCAGCTTGGCTTGGACAGGGGAAGAGCAGTACTTC. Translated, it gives CASSLAWTGEEQYF.

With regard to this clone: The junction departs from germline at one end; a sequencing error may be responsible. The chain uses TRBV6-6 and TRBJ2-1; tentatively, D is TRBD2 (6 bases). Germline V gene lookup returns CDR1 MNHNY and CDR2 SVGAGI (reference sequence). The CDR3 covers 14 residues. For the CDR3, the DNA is TGTGCCAGCAGAATCGGCGGGGTCGAACAATATAGAGTCTTC. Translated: CASRIGGVEQYRVF.

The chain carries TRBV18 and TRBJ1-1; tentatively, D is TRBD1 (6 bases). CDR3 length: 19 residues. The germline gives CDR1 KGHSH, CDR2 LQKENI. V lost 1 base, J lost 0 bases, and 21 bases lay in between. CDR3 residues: CASSPLAPTQGTVNTEAFF. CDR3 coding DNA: TGTGCCAGCTCACCACTCGCACCGACTCAGGGGACGGTGAACACTGAAGCTTTCTTT.

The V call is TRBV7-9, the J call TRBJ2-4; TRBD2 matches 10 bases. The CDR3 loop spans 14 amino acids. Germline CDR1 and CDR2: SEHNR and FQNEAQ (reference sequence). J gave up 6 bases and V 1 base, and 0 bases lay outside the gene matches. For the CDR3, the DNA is TGTGCCAGCAGCTTAGGGACTAGCGGAAACATTCAGTACTTC. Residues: CASSLGTSGNIQYF.

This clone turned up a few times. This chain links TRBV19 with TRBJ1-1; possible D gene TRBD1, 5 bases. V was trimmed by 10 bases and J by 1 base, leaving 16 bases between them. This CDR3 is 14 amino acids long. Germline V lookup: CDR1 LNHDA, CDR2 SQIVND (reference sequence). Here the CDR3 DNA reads TGTGCCACACGTTCCCGGGGGGGGAACACTGAAGCTTTCTTT. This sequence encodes CATRSRGGNTEAFF.

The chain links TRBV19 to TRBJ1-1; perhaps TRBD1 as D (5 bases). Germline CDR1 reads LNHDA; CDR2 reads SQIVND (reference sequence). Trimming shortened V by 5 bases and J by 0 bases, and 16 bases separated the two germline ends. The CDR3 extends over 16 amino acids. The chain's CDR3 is CASSPPPGGMNTEAFF. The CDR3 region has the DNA TGTGCCAGTAGTCCCCCCCCGGGGGGTATGAACACTGAAGCTTTCTTT.

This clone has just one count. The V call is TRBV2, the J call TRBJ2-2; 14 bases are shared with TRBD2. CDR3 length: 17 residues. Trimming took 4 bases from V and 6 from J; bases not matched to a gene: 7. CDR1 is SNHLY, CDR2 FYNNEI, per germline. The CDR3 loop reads CASSVTSGRAVPGELFF. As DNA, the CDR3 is TGTGCCAGCAGTGTGACTAGCGGGAGGGCCGTACCCGGGGAGCTGTTTTTT.

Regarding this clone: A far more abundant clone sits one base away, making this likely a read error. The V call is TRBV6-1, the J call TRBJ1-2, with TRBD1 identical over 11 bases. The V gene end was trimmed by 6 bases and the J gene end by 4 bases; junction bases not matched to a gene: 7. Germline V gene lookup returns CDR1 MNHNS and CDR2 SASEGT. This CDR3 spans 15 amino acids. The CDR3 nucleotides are TGTGCCAGCAGCTGGGGACAGGGGGGTCCCTATGGCTACACCTTC. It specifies CASSWGQGGPYGYTF.

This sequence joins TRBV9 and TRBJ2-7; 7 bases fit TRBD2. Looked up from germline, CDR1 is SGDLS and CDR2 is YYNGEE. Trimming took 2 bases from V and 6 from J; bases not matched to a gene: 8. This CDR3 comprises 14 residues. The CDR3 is CASSVPSGRGEQYF. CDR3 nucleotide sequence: TGTGCCAGCAGCGTCCCTAGCGGAAGAGGCGAGCAGTACTTC.

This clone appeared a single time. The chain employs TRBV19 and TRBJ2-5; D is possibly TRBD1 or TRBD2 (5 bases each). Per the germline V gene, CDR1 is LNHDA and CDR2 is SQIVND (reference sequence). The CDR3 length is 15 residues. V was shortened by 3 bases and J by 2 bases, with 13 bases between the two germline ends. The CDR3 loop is CASSMGPTPQETQYF. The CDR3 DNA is TGTGCCAGTAGTATGGGACCGACCCCACAAGAGACCCAGTACTTC.

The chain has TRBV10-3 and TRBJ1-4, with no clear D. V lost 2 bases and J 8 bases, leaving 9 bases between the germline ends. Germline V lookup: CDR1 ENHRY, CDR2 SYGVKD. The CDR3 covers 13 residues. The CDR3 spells CAISEQVGEKLFF. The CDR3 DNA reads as TGTGCCATCAGTGAGCAAGTGGGGGAAAAACTGTTTTTT.

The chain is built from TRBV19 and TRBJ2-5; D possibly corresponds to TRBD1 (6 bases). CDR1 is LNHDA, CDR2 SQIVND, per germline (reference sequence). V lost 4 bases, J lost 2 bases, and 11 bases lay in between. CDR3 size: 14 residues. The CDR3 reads CASSTTGWQETQYF. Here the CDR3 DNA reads TGTGCCAGTAGTACAACAGGGTGGCAAGAGACCCAGTACTTC.

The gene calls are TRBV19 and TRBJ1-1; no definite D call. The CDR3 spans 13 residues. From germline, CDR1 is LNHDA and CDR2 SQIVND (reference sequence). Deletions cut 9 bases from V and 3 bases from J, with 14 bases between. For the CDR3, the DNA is TGTGCCAGCTACGAAAGACGGTACACTGAAGCTTTCTTT. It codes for CASYERRYTEAFF.

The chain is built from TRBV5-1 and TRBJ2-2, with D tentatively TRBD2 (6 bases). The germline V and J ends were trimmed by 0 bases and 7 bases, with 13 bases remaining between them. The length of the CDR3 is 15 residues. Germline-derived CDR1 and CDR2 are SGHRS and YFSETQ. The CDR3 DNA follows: TGCGCCAGCAGCTTGGGGGGACTTAGCGACGGGGAGCTGTTTTTT. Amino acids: CASSLGGLSDGELFF.

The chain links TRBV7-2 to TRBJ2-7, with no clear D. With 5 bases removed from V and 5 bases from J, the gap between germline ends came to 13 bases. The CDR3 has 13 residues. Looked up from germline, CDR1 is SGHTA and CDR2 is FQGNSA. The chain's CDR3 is CASSLQSWDEQYF. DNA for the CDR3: TGTGCCAGCAGCCTCCAGTCCTGGGACGAGCAGTACTTC.

The CDR3 spells CASSITTRGLQPQHF. CDR3 in DNA: TGTGCCAGCAGTATTACTACACGGGGTCTCCAGCCCCAGCATTTT. The chain carries TRBV28 and TRBJ1-5; no reliable D call. The germline gives CDR1 MDHEN, CDR2 SYDVKM. V lost 5 bases and J 7 bases, leaving 18 bases between the germline ends. The CDR3 contains 15 residues.

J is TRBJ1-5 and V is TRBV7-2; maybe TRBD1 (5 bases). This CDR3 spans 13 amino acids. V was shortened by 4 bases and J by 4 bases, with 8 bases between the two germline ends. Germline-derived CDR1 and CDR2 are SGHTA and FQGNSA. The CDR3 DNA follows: TGTGCCAGCAGCTCGCAGGGAAATCAGCCCCAGCATTTT. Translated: CASSSQGNQPQHF.

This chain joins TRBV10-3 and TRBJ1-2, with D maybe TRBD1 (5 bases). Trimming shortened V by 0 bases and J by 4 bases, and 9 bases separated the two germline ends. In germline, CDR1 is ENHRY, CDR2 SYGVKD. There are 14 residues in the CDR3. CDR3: CAISESGAAYGYTF. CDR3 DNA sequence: TGTGCCATCAGTGAGTCCGGGGCCGCCTATGGCTACACCTTC.

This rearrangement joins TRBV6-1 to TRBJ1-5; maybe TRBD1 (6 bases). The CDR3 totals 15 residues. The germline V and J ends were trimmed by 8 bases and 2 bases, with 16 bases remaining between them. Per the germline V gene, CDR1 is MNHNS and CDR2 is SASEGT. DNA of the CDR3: TGTGCCAGCGAGAGGGGGGCAGGGGGCAATCAGCCCCAGCATTTT. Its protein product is CASERGAGGNQPQHF.

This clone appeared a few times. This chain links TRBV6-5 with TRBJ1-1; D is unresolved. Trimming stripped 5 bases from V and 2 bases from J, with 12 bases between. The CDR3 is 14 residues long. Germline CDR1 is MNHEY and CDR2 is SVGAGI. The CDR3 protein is CASSIDEVNTEAFF. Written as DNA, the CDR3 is TGTGCCAGCAGTATCGACGAGGTCAACACTGAAGCTTTCTTT.

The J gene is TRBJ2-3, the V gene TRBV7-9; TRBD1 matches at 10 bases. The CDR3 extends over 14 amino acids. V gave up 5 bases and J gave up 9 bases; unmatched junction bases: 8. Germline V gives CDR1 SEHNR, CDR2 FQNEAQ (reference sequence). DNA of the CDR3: TGTGCCAGCAGCCCGGGACAGGGGAGGAGGACGCAGTATTTT. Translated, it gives CASSPGQGRRTQYF.

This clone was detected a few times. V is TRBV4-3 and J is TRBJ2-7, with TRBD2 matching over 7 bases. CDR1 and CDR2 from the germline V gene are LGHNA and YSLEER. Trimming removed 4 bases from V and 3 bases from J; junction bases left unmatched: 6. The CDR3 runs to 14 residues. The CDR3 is CASSRSRTSYEQYF. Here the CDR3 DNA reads TGCGCCAGCAGCCGATCGCGGACTAGCTACGAGCAGTACTTC.

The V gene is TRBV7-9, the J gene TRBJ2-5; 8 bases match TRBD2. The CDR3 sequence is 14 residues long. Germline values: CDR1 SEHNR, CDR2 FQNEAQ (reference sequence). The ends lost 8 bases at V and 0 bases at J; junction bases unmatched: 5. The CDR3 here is CASELAGHQETQYF. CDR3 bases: TGTGCCAGCGAGTTAGCGGGGCACCAAGAGACCCAGTACTTC. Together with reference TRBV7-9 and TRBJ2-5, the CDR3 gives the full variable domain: DTGVSQNPRHKITKRGQNVTFRCDPISEHNRLYWYRQTLGQGPEFLTYFQNEAQLEKSRLLSDRFSAERPKGSFSTLEIQRTEQGDSAMYLCASELAGHQETQYFGPGTRLLVL.

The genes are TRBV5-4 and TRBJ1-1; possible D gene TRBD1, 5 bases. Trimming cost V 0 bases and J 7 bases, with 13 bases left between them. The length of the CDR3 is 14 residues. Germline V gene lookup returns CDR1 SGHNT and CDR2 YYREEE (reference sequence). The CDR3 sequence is CASSLVQGGGEAFF. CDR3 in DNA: TGTGCCAGCAGCTTGGTGCAGGGAGGAGGTGAAGCTTTCTTT.